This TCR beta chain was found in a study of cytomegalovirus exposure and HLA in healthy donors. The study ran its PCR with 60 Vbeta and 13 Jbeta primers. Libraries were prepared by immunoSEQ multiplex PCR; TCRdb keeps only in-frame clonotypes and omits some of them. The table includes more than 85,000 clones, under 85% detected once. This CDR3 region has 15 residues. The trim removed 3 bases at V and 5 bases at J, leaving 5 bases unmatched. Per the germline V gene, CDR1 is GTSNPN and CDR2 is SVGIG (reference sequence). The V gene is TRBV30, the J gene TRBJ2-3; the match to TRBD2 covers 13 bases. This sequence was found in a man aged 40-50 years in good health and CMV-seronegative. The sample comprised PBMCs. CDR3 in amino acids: CAWSRTSGSQDTQYF. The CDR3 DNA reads TGTGCCTGGAGCCGGACTAGCGGGAGTCAAGATACGCAGTATTTT.